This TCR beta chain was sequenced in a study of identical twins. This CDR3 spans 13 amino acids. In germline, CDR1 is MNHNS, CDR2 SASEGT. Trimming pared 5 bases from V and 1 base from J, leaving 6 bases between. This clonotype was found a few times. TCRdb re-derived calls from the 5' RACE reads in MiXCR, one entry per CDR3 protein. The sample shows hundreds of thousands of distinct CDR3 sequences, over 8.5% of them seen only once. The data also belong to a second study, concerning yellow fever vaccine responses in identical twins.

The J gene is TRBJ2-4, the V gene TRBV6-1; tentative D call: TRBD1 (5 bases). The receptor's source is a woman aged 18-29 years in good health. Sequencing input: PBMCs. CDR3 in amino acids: CASSRGAKNIQYF. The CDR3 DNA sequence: TGTGCCAGCAGTAGGGGCGCCAAAAACATTCAGTACTTC.